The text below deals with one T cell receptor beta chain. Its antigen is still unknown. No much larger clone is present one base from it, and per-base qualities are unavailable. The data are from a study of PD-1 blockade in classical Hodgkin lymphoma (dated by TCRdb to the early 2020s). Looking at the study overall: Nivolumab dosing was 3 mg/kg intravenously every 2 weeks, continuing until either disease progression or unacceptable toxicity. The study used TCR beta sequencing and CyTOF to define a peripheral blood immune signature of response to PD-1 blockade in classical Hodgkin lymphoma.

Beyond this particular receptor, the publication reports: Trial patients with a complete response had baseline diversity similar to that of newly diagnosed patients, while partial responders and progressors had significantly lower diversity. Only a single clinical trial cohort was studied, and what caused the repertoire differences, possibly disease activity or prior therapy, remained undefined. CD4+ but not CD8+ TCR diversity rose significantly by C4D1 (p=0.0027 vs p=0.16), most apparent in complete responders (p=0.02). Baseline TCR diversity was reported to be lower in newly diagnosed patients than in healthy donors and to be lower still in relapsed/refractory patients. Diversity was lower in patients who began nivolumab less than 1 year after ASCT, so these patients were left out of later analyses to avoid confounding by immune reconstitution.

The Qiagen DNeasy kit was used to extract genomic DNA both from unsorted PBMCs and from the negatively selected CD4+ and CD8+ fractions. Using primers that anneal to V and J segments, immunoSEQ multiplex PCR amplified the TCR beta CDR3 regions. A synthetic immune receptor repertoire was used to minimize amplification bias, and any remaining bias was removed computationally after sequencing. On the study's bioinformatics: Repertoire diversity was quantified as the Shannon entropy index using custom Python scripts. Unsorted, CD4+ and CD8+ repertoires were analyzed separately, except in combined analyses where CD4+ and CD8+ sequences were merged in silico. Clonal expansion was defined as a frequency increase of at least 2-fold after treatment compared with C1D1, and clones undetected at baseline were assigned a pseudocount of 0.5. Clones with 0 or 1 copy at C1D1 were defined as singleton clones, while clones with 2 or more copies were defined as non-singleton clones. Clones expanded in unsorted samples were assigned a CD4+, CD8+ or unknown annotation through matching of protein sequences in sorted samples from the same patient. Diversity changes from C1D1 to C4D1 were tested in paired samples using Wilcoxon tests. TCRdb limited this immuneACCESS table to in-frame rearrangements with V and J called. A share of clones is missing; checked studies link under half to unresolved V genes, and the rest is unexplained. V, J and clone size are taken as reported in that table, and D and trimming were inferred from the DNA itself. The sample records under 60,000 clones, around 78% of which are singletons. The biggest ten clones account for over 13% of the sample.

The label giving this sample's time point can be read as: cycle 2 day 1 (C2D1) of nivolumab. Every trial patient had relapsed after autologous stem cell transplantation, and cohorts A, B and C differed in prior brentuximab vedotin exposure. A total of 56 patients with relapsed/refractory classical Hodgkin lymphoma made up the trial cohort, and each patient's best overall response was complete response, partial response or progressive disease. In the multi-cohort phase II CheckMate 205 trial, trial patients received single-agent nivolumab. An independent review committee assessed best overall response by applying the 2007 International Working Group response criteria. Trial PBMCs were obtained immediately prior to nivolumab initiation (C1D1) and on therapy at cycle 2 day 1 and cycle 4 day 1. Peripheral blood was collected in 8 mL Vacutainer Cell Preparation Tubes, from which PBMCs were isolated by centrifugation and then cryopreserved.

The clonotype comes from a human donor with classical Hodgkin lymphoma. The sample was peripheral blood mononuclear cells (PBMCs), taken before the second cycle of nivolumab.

The CDR3 sequence is CASEDTRYGYTF. The bases read TGTGCCAGCGAGGACACTAGATATGGCTACACCTTC. The receptor chain draws on TRBV2 and TRBJ1-2; D gene: possibly TRBD1, on 5 matching bases. The germline V gene yields SNHLY for CDR1 and FYNNEI for CDR2. Trimming costs V 8 bases and J 5 bases, and their ends lie 12 bases apart. The CDR3 runs 12 residues from the cysteine to the phenylalanine. Only the CDR3 region is kept as DNA, spanning 36 bases read in frame from base 1.